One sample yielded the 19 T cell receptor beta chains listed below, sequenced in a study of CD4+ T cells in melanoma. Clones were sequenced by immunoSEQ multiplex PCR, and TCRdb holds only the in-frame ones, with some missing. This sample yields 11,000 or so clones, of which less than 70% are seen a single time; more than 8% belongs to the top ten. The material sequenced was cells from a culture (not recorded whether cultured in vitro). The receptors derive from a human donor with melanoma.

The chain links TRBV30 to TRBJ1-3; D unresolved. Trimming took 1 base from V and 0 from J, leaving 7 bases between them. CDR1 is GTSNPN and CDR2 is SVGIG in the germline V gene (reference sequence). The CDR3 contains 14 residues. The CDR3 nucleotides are TGTGCCTGGAGTGCATCGAACTCTGGAAACACCATATATTTT. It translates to CAWSASNSGNTIYF.

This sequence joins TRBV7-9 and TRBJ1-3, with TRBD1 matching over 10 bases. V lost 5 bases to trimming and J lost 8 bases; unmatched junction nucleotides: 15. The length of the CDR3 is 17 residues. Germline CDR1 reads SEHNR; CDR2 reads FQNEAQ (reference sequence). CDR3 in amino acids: CASSPQTGGSRVDTIYF. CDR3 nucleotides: TGTGCCAGCAGCCCGCAGACAGGGGGCTCGAGAGTGGACACCATATATTTT. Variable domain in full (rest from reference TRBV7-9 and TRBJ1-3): DTGVSQNPRHKITKRGQNVTFRCDPISEHNRLYWYRQTLGQGPEFLTYFQNEAQLEKSRLLSDRFSAERPKGSFSTLEIQRTEQGDSAMYLCASSPQTGGSRVDTIYFGEGSWLTVV.

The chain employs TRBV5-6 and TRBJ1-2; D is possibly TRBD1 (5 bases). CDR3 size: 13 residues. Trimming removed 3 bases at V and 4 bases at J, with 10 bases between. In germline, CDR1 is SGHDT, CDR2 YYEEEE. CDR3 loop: CASSSDRVYGYTF. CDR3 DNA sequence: TGTGCCAGCAGCTCTGACAGAGTCTATGGCTACACCTTC.

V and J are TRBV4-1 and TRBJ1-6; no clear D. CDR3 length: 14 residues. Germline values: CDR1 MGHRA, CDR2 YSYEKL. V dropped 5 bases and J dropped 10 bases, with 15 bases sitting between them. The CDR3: CASSSPIPRSPLHF. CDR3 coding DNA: TGCGCCAGCAGCTCCCCTATACCGAGGTCACCCCTCCACTTT.

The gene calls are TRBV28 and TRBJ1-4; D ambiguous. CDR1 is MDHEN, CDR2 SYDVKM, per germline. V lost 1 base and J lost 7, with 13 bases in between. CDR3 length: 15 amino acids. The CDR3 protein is CASSLSLSGGEKLFF. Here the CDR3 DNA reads TGTGCCAGCAGTTTATCCCTCAGTGGCGGTGAAAAACTGTTTTTT.

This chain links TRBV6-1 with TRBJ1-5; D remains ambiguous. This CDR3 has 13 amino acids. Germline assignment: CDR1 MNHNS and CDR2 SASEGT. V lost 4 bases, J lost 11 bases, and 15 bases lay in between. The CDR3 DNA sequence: TGTGCCAGCAGTGTGTACTCGCCGACGGCCCAGCATTTT. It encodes CASSVYSPTAQHF.

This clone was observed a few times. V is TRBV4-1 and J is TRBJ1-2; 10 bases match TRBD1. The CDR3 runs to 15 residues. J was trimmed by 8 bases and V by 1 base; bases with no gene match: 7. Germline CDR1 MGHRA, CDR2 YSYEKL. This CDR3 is CASSQGTGGRLGYTF. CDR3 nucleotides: TGCGCCAGCAGCCAAGGGACAGGGGGGAGATTAGGCTACACCTTC.

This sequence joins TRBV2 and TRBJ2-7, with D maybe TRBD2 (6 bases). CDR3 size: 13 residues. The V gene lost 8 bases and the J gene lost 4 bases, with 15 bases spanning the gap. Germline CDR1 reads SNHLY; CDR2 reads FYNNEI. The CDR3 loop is CASVAGTSYEQYF. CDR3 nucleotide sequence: TGTGCCAGCGTCGCAGGGACTTCATACGAGCAGTACTTC.

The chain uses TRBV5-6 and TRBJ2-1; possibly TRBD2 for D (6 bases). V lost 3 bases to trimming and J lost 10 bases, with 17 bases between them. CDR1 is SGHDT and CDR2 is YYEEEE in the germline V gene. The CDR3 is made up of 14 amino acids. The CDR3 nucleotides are TGTGCCAGCAGCTCGACTGGCGGGGCTAGGGAGCAGTTCTTC. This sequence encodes CASSSTGGAREQFF.

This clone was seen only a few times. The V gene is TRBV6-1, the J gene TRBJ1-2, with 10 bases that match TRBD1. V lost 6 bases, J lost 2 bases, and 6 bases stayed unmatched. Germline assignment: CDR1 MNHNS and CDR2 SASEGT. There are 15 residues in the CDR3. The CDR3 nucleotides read TGTGCCAGCAGGGACCCGGGACAGGGGAACTATGGCTACACCTTC. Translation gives CASRDPGQGNYGYTF.

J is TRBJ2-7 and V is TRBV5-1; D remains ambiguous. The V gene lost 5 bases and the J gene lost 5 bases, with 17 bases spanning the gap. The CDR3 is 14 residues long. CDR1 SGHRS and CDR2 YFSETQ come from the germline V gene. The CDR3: CASRRLDVPHEQYF. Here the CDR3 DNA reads TGCGCCAGCAGACGTCTAGACGTCCCCCACGAGCAGTACTTC.

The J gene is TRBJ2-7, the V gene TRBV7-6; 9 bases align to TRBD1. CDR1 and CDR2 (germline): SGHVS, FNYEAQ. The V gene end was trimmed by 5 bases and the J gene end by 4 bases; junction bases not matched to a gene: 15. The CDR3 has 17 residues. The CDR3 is CASSPQSRTGAGYEQYF. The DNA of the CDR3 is TGTGCCAGCAGCCCCCAGTCCAGGACAGGGGCCGGGTACGAGCAGTACTTC.

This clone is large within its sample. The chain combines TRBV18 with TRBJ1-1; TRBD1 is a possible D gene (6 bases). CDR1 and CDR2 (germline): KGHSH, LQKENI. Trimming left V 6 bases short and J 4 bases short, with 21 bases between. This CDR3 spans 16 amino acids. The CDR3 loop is CASSPDRLTAGTEAFF. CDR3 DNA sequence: TGTGCCAGCTCTCCAGACAGGCTAACTGCGGGCACTGAAGCTTTCTTT.

For the CDR3, the DNA is TGTGCCAGCAGTCGACAGGGTTTGGGAAATCAGCCCCAGCATTTT. Its protein product is CASSRQGLGNQPQHF. The rearrangement links TRBV2 to TRBJ1-5; TRBD1 matches 7 bases. Germline-derived CDR1 and CDR2 are SNHLY and FYNNEI. V lost 5 bases to trimming and J lost 4 bases; unmatched junction nucleotides: 8. The CDR3 totals 15 residues.

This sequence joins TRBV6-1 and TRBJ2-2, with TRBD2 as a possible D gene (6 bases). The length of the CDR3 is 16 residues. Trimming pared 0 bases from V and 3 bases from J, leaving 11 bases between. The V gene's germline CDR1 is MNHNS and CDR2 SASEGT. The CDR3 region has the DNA TGTGCCAGCAGTGAAGCGCGGGGCAGGGACACCGGGGAGCTGTTTTTT. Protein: CASSEARGRDTGELFF.

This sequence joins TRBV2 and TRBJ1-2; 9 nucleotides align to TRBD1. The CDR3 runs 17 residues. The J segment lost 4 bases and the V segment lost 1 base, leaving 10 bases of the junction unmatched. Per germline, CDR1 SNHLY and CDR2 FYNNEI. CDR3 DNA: TGTGCCAGCAGTGAAGGGGGTGGGACAGGGACGGCCTATGGCTACACCTTC. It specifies CASSEGGGTGTAYGYTF.

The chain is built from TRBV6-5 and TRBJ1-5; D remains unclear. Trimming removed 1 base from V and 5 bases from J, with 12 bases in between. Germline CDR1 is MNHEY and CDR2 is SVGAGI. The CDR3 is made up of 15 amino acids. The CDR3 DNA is TGTGCCAGCAGTTACTTCCCAGGCGCCCATCAGCCCCAGCATTTT. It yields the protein CASSYFPGAHQPQHF.

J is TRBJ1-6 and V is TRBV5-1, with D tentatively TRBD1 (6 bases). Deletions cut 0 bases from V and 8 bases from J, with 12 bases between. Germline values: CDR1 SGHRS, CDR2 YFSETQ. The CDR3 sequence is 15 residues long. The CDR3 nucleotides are TGCGCCAGCAGCTTGGAAGGGGGTGGGTATTCACCCCTCCACTTT. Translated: CASSLEGGGYSPLHF.

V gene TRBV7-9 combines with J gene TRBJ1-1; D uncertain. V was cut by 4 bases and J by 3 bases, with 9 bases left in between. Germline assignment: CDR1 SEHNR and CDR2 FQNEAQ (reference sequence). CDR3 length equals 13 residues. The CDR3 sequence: CASSSDDYTEAFF. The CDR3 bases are TGTGCCAGCAGCTCGGACGATTACACTGAAGCTTTCTTT.